The clone carrying this T cell receptor (beta chain) appeared many times. Germline lookup yields CDR1 LNHDA and CDR2 SQIVND (reference sequence). The CDR3 has 14 amino acids. Germline trimming cut 4 bases from V and 2 bases from J; bases unmatched to any gene: 5. This entry comes from a study of low-dose radiotherapy and immunotherapy resistance in tumors. Study-wide context: Administration of intravenous cyclophosphamide at 200 mg/m2 took place every two weeks, one day before radiation and immunotherapy.

Time point: after trial treatment. The treatment denotes: LDRT plus nivolumab, ipilimumab, low-dose cyclophosphamide and aspirin (RACIN trial). Primers used for first-strand cDNA, a TRAV- and TRBV-specific set, covered both alpha and beta chains. TCR amplification used roughly 20 PCR cycles, a constant-region primer and a V-primer adapter. MiXCR, applied by TCRdb to the reads, yields one record per CDR3 protein. The sample holds roughly 100,000 distinct CDR3 sequences; less than 25% are singletons and the top ten take roughly 13%. The sequence came from a female donor with ovarian cancer. The chain has TRBV19 and TRBJ2-7, with 7 bases that match TRBD1. Here the sequenced sample was PBMCs, taken after low-dose radiotherapy plus immunotherapy. The CDR3: CASSTRTGPYEQYF. The DNA for the CDR3 is TGTGCCAGTAGTACGAGGACAGGACCCTACGAGCAGTACTTC.